This T cell receptor beta chain is from a study of shared clonotypes between healthy human individuals (dated by TCRdb to about 2020). Concerning the study at large: A couple of women and three men aged 18 to 49 years were included in the cohort. The study deeply sequenced blood TCR repertoires of five healthy adults to estimate repertoire size and the extent of clonotype sharing between individuals. To increase sequencing depth and limit assay-specific biases, TCR repertoire library preparation and sequencing were carried out by different laboratories using diverse techniques. Each donor's leukapheresis produced roughly between roughly 0.85 and 10 billion PBMCs. On the study overall, not on this receptor specifically: Pairwise subsampling led to the expectation that sequencing depth would affect the degree of clonotype sharing among donors. The genetic and exposure-history diversity represented was limited by the small number of donors. Only blood was sampled, and tissue TCR repertoires likely differ from those in blood.

Using the deep immunoSEQ assay, multiplex PCR amplified TCR CDR3 regions from genomic DNA. Extracted genomic DNA from each cell subset was spread evenly across all wells of several immunoSEQ 96-well plates, with each plate serving as a replicate. For unsorted PBMC, around 290 ng of genomic DNA, equivalent to about 30,000 T cell genomes, went into each replicate PCR. Ten immunoSEQ deep assay plates were used to sequence unsorted PBMC genomic DNA. Purified libraries were measured with a Qubit 3.0 fluorometer, size-checked on a Bioanalyzer 2100, and measured again with the KAPA Library Quantification kit. A separate single-read 150-cycle Illumina NextSeq 550 flow cell was used to sequence each immunoSEQ 96-well plate. As for the authors' bioinformatics: Because the immunoSEQ output included only junctional sequences and no quality scores, the filtering could not be the same as the filtering used for full-length reads. To assign V/J genes and CDR3, sequences were annotated against IMGT germline references using PyIR, a Python wrapper for IgBLAST v1.9. Any read was removed if the V/J assignment was weak (E-value above 1e-6), the CDR3 was missing, or the read contained stop codons, out-of-frame junctions, or ambiguous translated residues. A V3J clonotype was defined by an identical inferred V gene, J gene, and CDR3 amino acid sequence. To compute the percentage overlap between repertoires, the number of shared unique clonotypes was divided by the size of the smaller repertoire. Three approaches were used to assess repertoire richness: RTK rarefaction, the Chao1 estimator, and Recon v2.1 estimates of unobserved clonotypes. TCRdb's version of the immuneACCESS table is confined to in-frame rearrangements and falls short of the full clone set. An unresolved V gene accounts for under half of the shortfall where checked; the remainder is of unknown origin. That table is the source of V, J and clone size, and D and trimming were worked out from the DNA. For this sample there are about 520,000 clones; about 85% appear just once. The ten top clones hold approximately 12% of the sample.

With regard to this clone: It has no known antigen specificity. No clone much larger than this one lies a single base away; base qualities are absent.

Based on the germline V gene (reference sequence), the CDR1 and CDR2 sequences are GTSNPN and SVGIG. At the junction V is shortened by 4 bases and J by 3 bases; bases outside the gene matches: 5. From the cysteine up to the phenylalanine, the CDR3 has a length of 13 residues. Just CDR3 DNA is preserved here, 39 bases in frame from base 1. The donors were healthy, HIV-negative adults with no recently reported acute infections or vaccinations. Only Caucasian adults living in Nashville, Tennessee, USA were represented among the donors. For unsorted samples, 90 million or so PBMCs were counted, and genomic DNA was extracted using the QIAamp DNA Blood Mini kit. Blood was collected by leukapheresis, and PBMCs were isolated by Ficoll-Histopaque density gradient centrifugation and then cryopreserved in liquid nitrogen vapor phase.

The V gene is TRBV30 and the J gene is TRBJ2-7; 8 of the junction bases match TRBD1. Input material: PBMCs. The receptor was isolated from a woman in her 40s in good health. Some clones in this sample may be carry-over from other donors' samples. CDR3 sequence: CAWKGDRLYEQYF. The DNA reads TGTGCCTGGAAGGGGGACAGGCTCTACGAGCAGTACTTC.